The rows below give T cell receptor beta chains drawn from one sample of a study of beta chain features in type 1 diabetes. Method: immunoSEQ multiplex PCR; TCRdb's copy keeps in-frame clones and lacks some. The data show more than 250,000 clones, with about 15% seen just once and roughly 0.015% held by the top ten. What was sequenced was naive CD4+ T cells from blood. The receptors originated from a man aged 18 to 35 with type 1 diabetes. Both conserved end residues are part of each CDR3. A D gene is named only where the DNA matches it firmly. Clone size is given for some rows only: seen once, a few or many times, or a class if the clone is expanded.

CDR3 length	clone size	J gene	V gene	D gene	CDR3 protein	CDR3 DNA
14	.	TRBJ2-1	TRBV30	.	CAWSLASSYNEQFF	TGTGCCTGGAGTTTAGCGAGCTCCTACAATGAGCAGTTCTTC
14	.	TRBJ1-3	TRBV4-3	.	CASSLTGSGNTIYF	TGCGCCAGCAGTCTGACAGGCTCTGGAAACACCATATATTTT
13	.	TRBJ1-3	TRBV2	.	CASRGNSGNTIYF	TGTGCCAGCAGGGGCAACTCTGGAAACACCATATATTTT
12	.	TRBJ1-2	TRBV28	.	CASRFQGGGYTF	TGTGCCAGCAGATTCCAGGGTGGCGGCTACACCTTC
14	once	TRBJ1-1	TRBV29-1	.	CSAGWILMNTEAFF	TGCAGCGCCGGGTGGATTCTTATGAACACTGAAGCTTTCTTT
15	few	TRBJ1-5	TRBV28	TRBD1	CASTRDRGHSQPQHF	TGTGCCAGCACCCGGGACAGGGGGCACAGTCAGCCCCAGCATTTT
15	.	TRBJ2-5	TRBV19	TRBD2	CASKRQAGAEETQYF	TGTGCCAGTAAGAGACAAGCGGGAGCGGAAGAGACCCAGTACTTC
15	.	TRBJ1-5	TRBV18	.	CASSPPGGGLQPQHF	TGTGCCAGCTCACCACCGGGCGGGGGGCTTCAGCCCCAGCATTTT
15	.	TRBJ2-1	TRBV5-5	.	CASSLASSSYNEQFF	TGTGCCAGCAGCCTAGCGAGTAGCTCCTACAATGAGCAGTTCTTC
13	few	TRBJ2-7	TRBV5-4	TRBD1	CASSQGQTYEQYF	TGTGCCAGCAGCCAGGGACAGACCTACGAGCAGTACTTC
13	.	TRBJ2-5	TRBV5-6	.	CASSLDSGETQYF	TGTGCCAGCAGCTTGGACTCAGGGGAGACCCAGTACTTC
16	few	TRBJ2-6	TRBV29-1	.	CSVGLSRSSGANVLTF	TGCAGCGTGGGGCTTTCCAGGAGCTCTGGGGCCAACGTCCTGACTTTC
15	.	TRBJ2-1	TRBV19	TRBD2	CASMGTSGTLNEQFF	TGTGCCAGTATGGGGACTAGCGGGACTTTAAATGAGCAGTTCTTC
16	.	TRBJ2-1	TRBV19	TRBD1	CASSFQSGTGDNEQFF	TGTGCCAGTAGCTTCCAATCCGGGACAGGCGACAATGAGCAGTTCTTC
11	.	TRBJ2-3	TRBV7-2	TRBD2	CASSSGGTQYF	TGTGCCAGCAGCTCGGGGGGTACGCAGTATTTT
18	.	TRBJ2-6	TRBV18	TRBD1	CASSLTGTGPLGANVLTF	TGTGCCAGCTCACTTACCGGGACAGGGCCCCTGGGGGCCAACGTCCTGACTTTC
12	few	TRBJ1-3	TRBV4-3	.	CASSLEGGTIYF	TGCGCCAGCAGCCTGGAGGGAGGGACCATATATTTT
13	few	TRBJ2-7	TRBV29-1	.	CSVDGQGSNEQYF	TGCAGCGTTGATGGGCAGGGGTCTAATGAGCAGTACTTC
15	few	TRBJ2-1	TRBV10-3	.	CAISETETRRNEQFF	TGTGCCATCAGTGAGACAGAGACGAGAAGGAATGAGCAGTTCTTC
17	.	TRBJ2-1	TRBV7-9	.	CASSTSVTPRGYNEQFF	TGTGCCAGCAGCACGTCCGTGACCCCTCGAGGCTACAATGAGCAGTTCTTC
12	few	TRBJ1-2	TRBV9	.	CASSGRGYGYTF	TGTGCCAGCAGCGGAAGGGGCTATGGCTACACCTTC
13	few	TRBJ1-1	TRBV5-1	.	CASSARQGTEAFF	TGCGCCAGCAGCGCTCGCCAGGGCACTGAAGCTTTCTTT
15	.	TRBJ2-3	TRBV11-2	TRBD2	CASSGRAKSTDTQYF	TGTGCCAGCAGCGGGAGGGCGAAAAGCACAGATACGCAGTATTTT
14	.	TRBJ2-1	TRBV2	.	CASSPFDGVAAQFF	TGTGCCAGCAGTCCTTTTGACGGGGTGGCGGCCCAGTTCTTC
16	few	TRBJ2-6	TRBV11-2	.	CASSLNQGTFGNVLTF	TGTGCCAGCAGCTTAAACCAGGGAACCTTCGGCAACGTCCTGACTTTC
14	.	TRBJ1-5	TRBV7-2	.	CASSSGLVNQPQHF	TGTGCCAGCAGCTCGGGACTCGTCAATCAGCCCCAGCATTTT
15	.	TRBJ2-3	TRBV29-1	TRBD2	CSVALAGGFTDTQYF	TGCAGCGTTGCACTAGCGGGGGGGTTCACAGATACGCAGTATTTT
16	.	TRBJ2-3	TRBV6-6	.	CASSNQGGTYTDTQYF	TGTGCCAGCAGTAACCAAGGCGGGACTTACACAGATACGCAGTATTTT
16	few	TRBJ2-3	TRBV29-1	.	CSVRKQGNRGTDTQYF	TGCAGCGTTCGAAAACAGGGCAATCGGGGCACAGATACGCAGTATTTT
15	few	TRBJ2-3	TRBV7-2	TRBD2	CASSGAGTRWYTQYF	TGTGCCAGCAGCGGAGCCGGGACTAGGTGGTATACGCAGTATTTT
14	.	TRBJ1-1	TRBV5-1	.	CASSPIPGNTEAFF	TGCGCCAGCAGCCCGATCCCGGGGAACACTGAAGCTTTCTTT
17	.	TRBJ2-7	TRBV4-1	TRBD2	CASSQDRFSSGAYEQYF	TGCGCCAGCAGCCAAGACCGTTTTAGTAGCGGGGCTTACGAGCAGTACTTC
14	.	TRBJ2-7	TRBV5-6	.	CASSSPTWSYEQYF	TGTGCCAGCAGCTCCCCGACTTGGTCCTACGAGCAGTACTTC
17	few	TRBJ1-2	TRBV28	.	CASSPELNSGANYGYTF	TGTGCCAGCAGTCCCGAGCTGAATTCCGGGGCTAACTATGGCTACACCTTC
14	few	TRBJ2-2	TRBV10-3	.	CAIRGQRDTGELFF	TGTGCCATCAGAGGACAGAGGGACACCGGGGAGCTGTTTTTT
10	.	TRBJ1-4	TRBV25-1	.	CASSSEKLFF	TGTGCCAGCAGTAGCGAAAAACTGTTTTTT
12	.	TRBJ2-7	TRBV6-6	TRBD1	CASSMGQDEQYF	TGTGCCAGCAGTATGGGACAGGACGAGCAGTACTTC
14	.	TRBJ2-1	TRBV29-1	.	CSVEENLRYNEQFF	TGCAGCGTTGAAGAAAACTTGCGCTACAATGAGCAGTTCTTC
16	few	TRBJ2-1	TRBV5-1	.	CASSLGTGAWRAEQFF	TGCGCCAGCAGCTTGGGGACGGGAGCTTGGCGAGCCGAGCAGTTCTTC
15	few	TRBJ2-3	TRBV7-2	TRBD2	CASSLAGGPTDTQYF	TGTGCCAGCAGCTTAGCGGGAGGGCCGACAGATACGCAGTATTTT
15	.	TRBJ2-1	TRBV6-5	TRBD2	CASTTRAAGVYEQFF	TGTGCCAGCACTACCCGGGCAGCGGGAGTTTATGAGCAGTTCTTC
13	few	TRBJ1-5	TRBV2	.	CASSRGGNQPQHF	TGTGCCAGCAGTCGGGGTGGGAATCAGCCCCAGCATTTT